What follows are 22 T cell receptor beta chains derived from one specimen sequenced in a study of blood T cell repertoires in COVID-19 (dated by TCRdb to the early 2020s). Library generation was performed with the immunoSEQ multiplex PCR assay. As stored in TCRdb, this immuneACCESS dataset retains in-frame rearrangements with V and J assigned. A fraction of the clones does not appear; measured against another copy, unresolved V genes explain less than half of the discrepancy, and the remainder lacks a known reason. The sample table lists a few hundred thousand clones, approximately 89% of them with a count of one. In total, the top ten clones hold around a tenth of the sample. The sample consisted of peripheral blood. Receptors originate from a man aged 35 to 55 who had recovered from COVID-19.

The rearrangement links TRBV18 to TRBJ1-1; 10 positions agree with TRBD1. CDR1 KGHSH and CDR2 LQKENI come from the germline V gene. With 6 bases clipped from V and 3 bases from J, the junction kept 4 bases outside the gene matches. This CDR3 comprises 14 residues. In DNA, the CDR3 is TGTGCCAGCTCGCAGGGACAGGGGTACACTGAAGCTTTCTTT. Encoded protein: CASSQGQGYTEAFF.

The chain has TRBV29-1 and TRBJ1-5; TRBD1 matches 8 bases. The germline V gene encodes CDR1 SQVTM and CDR2 ANQGSEA. The CDR3 totals 13 residues. Trimming took 6 bases from V and 2 from J; bases not matched to a gene: 3. CDR3 bases: TGCAGCGTAGTGGACAGGGGCAATCAGCCCCAGCATTTT. This translates into CSVVDRGNQPQHF.

The chain couples TRBV29-1 to TRBJ2-1; 12 positions match TRBD2. V shed 7 bases, J shed 6 bases, and the junction held 7 bases outside the gene matches. The CDR3 has 14 residues. Germline CDR1 reads SQVTM; CDR2 reads ANQGSEA. The CDR3 bases are TGCAGCGGGGCAGCTAGCGGGGGGGCCAATGAGCAGTTCTTC. Translating it yields CSGAASGGANEQFF.

The V call is TRBV11-2, the J call TRBJ2-6; TRBD1 agrees at 7 bases. V lost 7 bases and J lost 3; bases outside the gene matches: 15. CDR1 is SGHAT and CDR2 is FQNNGV in the germline V gene. CDR3 length: 18 residues. The CDR3 region is CASNRAFPRGFGANVLTF. In DNA, the CDR3 is TGTGCCAGCAACAGGGCCTTTCCCAGGGGGTTTGGGGCCAACGTCCTGACTTTC.

The chain links TRBV6-6 to TRBJ2-7; D may be TRBD2 (5 bases). The V gene lost 6 bases and the J gene lost 0 bases, with 18 bases spanning the gap. The V gene's germline CDR1 is MNHNY and CDR2 SVGAGI (reference sequence). This CDR3 is built from 16 residues. The DNA of the CDR3 is TGTGCCAGCAGCCAGCGAAGACTCGGGGACTCCTACGAGCAGTACTTC. This encodes CASSQRRLGDSYEQYF.

The genes are TRBV5-5 and TRBJ2-3; 7 nucleotides agree with TRBD2. V shed 2 bases and J 4 bases; nucleotides not matched to a gene: 7. This CDR3 has 15 residues. Per germline, CDR1 SGHKS and CDR2 YYEKEE (reference sequence). In DNA form, the CDR3 reads TGTGCCAGCAGCTTCGGCGGGAGAGGGGCAGATACGCAGTATTTT. As protein: CASSFGGRGADTQYF.

J is TRBJ1-1 and V is TRBV1; TRBD1, the table's D call, was not compared with the DNA. TRBV1 is listed as a pseudogene. This CDR3 region has 17 residues. CDR3 in amino acids: CTSSQAGTGAKNTEAFF. CDR3 bases: TGCACCAGCAGCCAAGCCGGGACAGGGGCCAAGAACACTGAAGCTTTCTTT.

CDR3 region: CASSLGGGGGYEQYF. CDR3 sequence (DNA): TGTGCCAGCAGCTTAGGCGGCGGGGGGGGCTACGAGCAGTACTTC. This chain uses TRBV7-2 with TRBJ2-7, with 9 positions matching TRBD2. V was clipped by 1 base and J by 3 bases; unmatched bases: 4. The CDR3 runs to 15 residues. CDR1 and CDR2 (germline): SGHTA, FQGNSA.

This clone was seen a few times. The CDR3, as DNA: TGTGCCAGCTCACTCGTGGGGGCCAGCTCCTACGAGCAGTACTTC. Amino acid sequence: CASSLVGASSYEQYF. The chain uses TRBV18 and TRBJ2-7; tentatively, D is TRBD1 (6 bases). This CDR3 has 15 amino acids. The V and J ends lost 4 bases and 0 bases respectively, with 13 bases between them. Looked up from germline, CDR1 is KGHSH and CDR2 is LQKENI.

The chain employs TRBV7-8 and TRBJ2-5, with 10 bases identical to TRBD2. The CDR3 consists of 16 residues. V trimming: 5 bases; J trimming: 4 bases; junction bases outside the gene matches: 10. CDR1 is SGHVS and CDR2 is FQNEAQ in the germline V gene. The DNA for the CDR3 is TGTGCCAGCAGCCAGGGGCAGCGGGGGGGCAGAGAGACCCAGTACTTC. Translating it yields CASSQGQRGGRETQYF.

The rearrangement links TRBV19 to TRBJ2-5; weak D call: TRBD1 (6 bases). CDR3 length: 14 residues. V dropped 5 bases and J dropped 1 base, with 11 bases sitting between them. Per the germline V gene, CDR1 is LNHDA and CDR2 is SQIVND (reference sequence). Here the CDR3 DNA reads TGTGCCAGTAGTGTCACAGGGTCCCAAGAGACCCAGTACTTC. Its translation is CASSVTGSQETQYF.

The chain links TRBV4-3 to TRBJ1-6; D might be TRBD1 (6 bases). The CDR3 is made up of 15 amino acids. CDR1 and CDR2 from the germline V gene are LGHNA and YSLEER. Trimming left V 2 bases short and J 3 bases short, with 8 bases between. CDR3 amino acids: CASSQLQGYNSPLHF. CDR3 bases: TGCGCCAGCAGCCAATTACAGGGCTATAATTCACCCCTCCACTTT.

J is TRBJ2-2 and V is TRBV5-6, with 11 bases identical to TRBD1. CDR1 is SGHDT and CDR2 is YYEEEE in the germline V gene. This CDR3 contains 17 residues. J gave up 4 bases and V 0 bases, and 5 bases lay outside the gene matches. The CDR3 nucleotides are TGTGCCAGCAGCTTGGCCCCGGACAGGGGGCGCACCGGGGAGCTGTTTTTT. This encodes CASSLAPDRGRTGELFF.

This chain connects TRBV28 to TRBJ1-5; no firm D call. Germline CDR1 MDHEN, CDR2 SYDVKM. V was pared by 2 bases and J by 0 bases, with 5 bases between. The CDR3 sequence is 14 residues long. CDR3 protein: CASSLPRSNQPQHF. CDR3 in DNA: TGTGCCAGCAGTTTACCGCGTAGCAATCAGCCCCAGCATTTT.

This sequence joins TRBV29-1 and TRBJ2-5; TRBD2 matches at 8 bases. CDR1 is SQVTM, CDR2 ANQGSEA, per germline. J gave up 3 bases and V 3 bases, and 12 bases lay outside the gene matches. The CDR3 totals 16 residues. CDR3 sequence: CSVDTVGVAGKETQYF. The CDR3 DNA reads as TGCAGCGTTGATACTGTGGGGGTAGCGGGGAAAGAGACCCAGTACTTC.

The chain carries TRBV6-5 and TRBJ2-7, with TRBD2 matching 8 bases. The V segment lost 5 bases and the J segment 4 bases; nucleotides outside the gene matches: 10. The CDR3 has 15 amino acids. The germline gives CDR1 MNHEY, CDR2 SVGAGI. DNA for the CDR3: TGTGCCAGCAGTAGAGGGGCGGGAGGTGGTTACGAGCAGTACTTC. This encodes CASSRGAGGGYEQYF.

The V call is TRBV5-1, the J call TRBJ2-1; 12 bases map to TRBD2. This CDR3 comprises 16 residues. Germline lookup yields CDR1 SGHRS and CDR2 YFSETQ. Unmatched junction bases numbered 2, after V lost 4 bases and J lost 0 bases. CDR3 sequence reads: CASSLTSGGSYNEQFF. CDR3 DNA: TGCGCCAGCAGCCTGACTAGCGGGGGCTCCTACAATGAGCAGTTCTTC.

In this sample, this clone turned up a few times. This chain links TRBV27 with TRBJ1-5; TRBD1 agrees at 8 bases. The CDR3 totals 14 residues. Germline CDR1 reads MNHEY; CDR2 reads SMNVEV (reference sequence). The V and J ends lost 5 bases and 7 bases, in that order; junction bases with no gene match: 7. CDR3 residues: CASSGQGPGQPQHF. The CDR3 DNA reads as TGTGCCAGCAGTGGACAGGGTCCGGGGCAGCCCCAGCATTTT.

This chain connects TRBV7-9 to TRBJ2-1; TRBD1 matches at 11 bases. Germline CDR1 is SEHNR and CDR2 is FQNEAQ (reference sequence). The J segment lost 9 bases and the V segment lost 4 bases, leaving 8 bases of the junction unmatched. The CDR3 totals 15 residues. Written as DNA, the CDR3 is TGTGCCAGCAGCTCCGGACAGGGGGCGTCAAGTGAGCAGTTCTTC. Amino acids: CASSSGQGASSEQFF.

The rearrangement links TRBV27 to TRBJ2-7; 8 bases agree with TRBD2. J gave up 1 base and V 2 bases, and 7 bases lay outside the gene matches. The CDR3 consists of 16 residues. Germline lookup yields CDR1 MNHEY and CDR2 SMNVEV (reference sequence). Here the CDR3 reads CASSLTGGGPSYEQYF. CDR3 nucleotides: TGTGCCAGCAGTTTAACCGGCGGGGGGCCTTCCTACGAGCAGTACTTC.

The chain has TRBV6-2 or TRBV6-3 and TRBJ2-7; possibly TRBD2 for D (5 bases). With 3 bases removed from V and 3 bases from J, the gap between germline ends came to 21 bases. CDR1 is MNHEY, CDR2 SVGEGT, per germline. The CDR3 contains 17 residues. CDR3 sequence (DNA): TGTGCCAGCAGTTATTGGCCCCCTTGGGGTAGCGACTACGAGCAGTACTTC. This gives the protein CASSYWPPWGSDYEQYF.

The chain is built from TRBV5-1 and TRBJ1-6, with D possibly being TRBD1 (5 bases). V dropped 6 bases and J dropped 1 base, with 17 bases sitting between them. The CDR3 is 17 residues long. CDR1 and CDR2 from the germline V gene are SGHRS and YFSETQ. The CDR3 nucleotides are TGCGCCAGCACGCAGGGCGGTTCGGGTTCCTATAATTCACCCCTCCACTTT. Protein: CASTQGGSGSYNSPLHF.